This TCR beta chain derives from a study of cytomegalovirus exposure and HLA in healthy donors. Donors were nominally healthy when sampled, though unrecorded immune exposures were likely. Study results and limitations: Apparent HLA restriction characterized most CMV-associated TCR beta chains in a later analysis. Apart from CMV serostatus, no immune exposure information was available. Later analysis placed DRB1 highest and HLA-C lowest in TCR association rates, which differed by HLA locus.

Trimming cost V 1 base and J 5 bases, with 10 bases left between them. The CDR3 loop spans 14 amino acids. The V gene's germline CDR1 is SGHTA and CDR2 FQGNSA. This clone has just one count. Its target is unknown. The primer mix had 60 Vbeta and 13 Jbeta primers. The data were produced by immunoSEQ multiplex PCR, yet TCRdb's version contains in-frame clones alone and is incomplete. The sample includes about 150,000 clones, roughly four fifths of them seen just once. This sequence originates from a man between 35 and 55 years old in good health and CMV-seronegative. The chain is built from TRBV7-2 and TRBJ2-3; D unresolved. The sample was PBMCs. The CDR3 is CASSLGLIVDTQYF. The CDR3 coding sequence is TGTGCCAGCAGCTTAGGGTTAATAGTAGATACGCAGTATTTT.